Below, one T cell receptor beta chain is given with its context. Profiled with immunoSEQ multiplex PCR; TCRdb holds only in-frame clones, not every one. The sample includes roughly 200,000 clones, 85% of them seen just once. This record comes from a study of blood T cell repertoires in COVID-19. CDR1 is MDHEN and CDR2 is SYDVKM in the germline V gene. This CDR3 comprises 12 residues. Trimming left V 8 bases short and J 8 bases short, with 12 bases between. Membership in each cohort depended on participant-reported clinical history. The sequence derives from a man aged 40-49 years who had recovered from COVID-19. The sequenced material came from PBMCs or T cells enriched from blood (not recorded which). V gene TRBV28 combines with J gene TRBJ1-4; D possibly corresponds to TRBD1 (5 bases). The CDR3 nucleotides are TGTGCCAGCCAGGGATTAGGGGAAAAACTGTTTTTT. This encodes CASQGLGEKLFF.